This T cell receptor (beta chain) was retrieved from a study of T cells in Graves' hyperthyroidism and ophthalmopathy. General study findings and limits: Most thyroid clonotypes expanded above 0.001 were also detected in blood. From stable hyperthyroidism, ophthalmopathy was separated by a 13 V-J model.

V was clipped by 4 bases and J by 3 bases, with 16 bases between them. From germline, CDR1 is MGHRA and CDR2 YSYEKL. This CDR3 region has 15 residues. Reasons for excluding patients were uncontrolled infection, other autoimmune disease, pregnancy or lactation. The study based diagnoses on clinical symptoms, serum thyroxine and TRAb, thyroid ultrasound and orbital computed tomography. TCR beta CDR3 region amplification was performed from RNA transcripts. Carried out on the TCR CDR3, a first-round RT-PCR used the HTBI primer set. Via MiXCR, TCRdb re-called the multiplex PCR reads, giving one row per CDR3 protein. The data hold 450,000 to 700,000 distinct CDR3 sequences, with about half observed a single time. Points on this clonotype: Its antigen is as yet unknown.

The TCR sequence derives from an adult woman with Graves' disease, either hyperthyroidism or ophthalmopathy (not recorded which). Source material: peripheral blood or thyroid tissue (not recorded which). This sequence joins TRBV4-1 and TRBJ2-7, with D possibly matching TRBD1 (6 bases). The CDR3, as DNA: TGCGCCAGCAGCCCTGGGGGCTCGTTTCTCTACGAGCAGTACTTC. This codes for CASSPGGSFLYEQYF.